This T cell receptor (beta chain) emerged from a study of T cells in localized non-small cell lung cancer. This clone is labeled as medium-sized. Its specificity is unknown. The table came from immunoSEQ multiplex PCR; TCRdb's copy has only in-frame clones and leaves some out. The repertoire holds roughly 24,000 clones, with 81% as singletons. The study, taken as a whole, reports: Out of the top 100 tumor clones, a median approximately 57 were seen in adjacent lung. Tumor showed lower T cell clonality than uninvolved adjacent lung, where it was highest.

CDR3 length: 16 amino acids. Germline lookup yields CDR1 SGDLS and CDR2 YYNGEE. The V gene lost 0 bases and the J gene lost 1 base, with 11 bases spanning the gap. The TCR comes from a man aged 35-69 years with stage III squamous cell lung carcinoma. The source was peripheral blood, collected before any cancer treatment. The chain couples TRBV9 to TRBJ2-1, with D possibly being TRBD2 (6 bases). CDR3 sequence reads: CASSVGGSGSYNEQFF. The CDR3 DNA follows: TGTGCCAGCAGCGTAGGAGGTAGCGGATCCTACAATGAGCAGTTCTTC.